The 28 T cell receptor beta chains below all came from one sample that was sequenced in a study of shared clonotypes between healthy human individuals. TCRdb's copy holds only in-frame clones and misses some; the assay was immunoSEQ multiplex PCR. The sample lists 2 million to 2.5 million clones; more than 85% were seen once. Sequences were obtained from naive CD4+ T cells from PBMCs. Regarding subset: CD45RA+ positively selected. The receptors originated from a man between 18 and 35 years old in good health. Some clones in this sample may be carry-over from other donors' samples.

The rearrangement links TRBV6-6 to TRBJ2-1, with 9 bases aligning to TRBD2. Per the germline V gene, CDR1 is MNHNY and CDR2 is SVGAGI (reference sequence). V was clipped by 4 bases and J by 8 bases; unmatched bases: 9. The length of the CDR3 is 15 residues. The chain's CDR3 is CASSSRGGRVDEQFF. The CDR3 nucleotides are TGTGCCAGCAGTTCCCGTGGCGGGAGGGTGGATGAGCAGTTCTTC.

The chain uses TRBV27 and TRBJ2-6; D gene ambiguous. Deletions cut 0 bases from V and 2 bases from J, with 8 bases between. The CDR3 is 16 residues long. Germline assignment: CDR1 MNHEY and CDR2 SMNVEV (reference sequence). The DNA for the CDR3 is TGTGCCAGCAGTTTATCTGTAGGGACTGGGGCCAACGTCCTGACTTTC. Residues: CASSLSVGTGANVLTF.

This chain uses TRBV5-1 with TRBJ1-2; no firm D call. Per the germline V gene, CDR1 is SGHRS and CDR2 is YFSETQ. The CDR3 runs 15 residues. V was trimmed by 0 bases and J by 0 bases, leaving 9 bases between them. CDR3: CASSLDTVSNYGYTF. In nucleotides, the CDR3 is TGCGCCAGCAGCTTGGACACTGTCTCTAACTATGGCTACACCTTC.

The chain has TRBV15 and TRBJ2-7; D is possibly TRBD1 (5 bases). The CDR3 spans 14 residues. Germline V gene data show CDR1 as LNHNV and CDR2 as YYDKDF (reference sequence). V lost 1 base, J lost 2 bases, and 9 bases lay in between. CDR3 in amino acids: CATSRGVQAYEQYF. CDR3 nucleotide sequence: TGTGCCACCAGCAGAGGGGTACAGGCCTACGAGCAGTACTTC. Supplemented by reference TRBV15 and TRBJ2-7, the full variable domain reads DAMVIQNPRYQVTQFGKPVTLSCSQTLNHNVMYWYQQKSSQAPKLLFHYYDKDFNNEADTPDNFQSRRPNTSFCFLDIRSPGLGDTAMYLCATSRGVQAYEQYFGPGTRLTVT.

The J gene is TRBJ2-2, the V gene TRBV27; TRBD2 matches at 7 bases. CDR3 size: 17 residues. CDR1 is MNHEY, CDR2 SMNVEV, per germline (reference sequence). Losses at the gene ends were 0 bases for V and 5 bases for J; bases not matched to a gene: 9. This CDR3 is CASSLSWLAELTGELFF. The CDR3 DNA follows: TGTGCCAGCAGTTTATCTTGGCTAGCGGAATTAACCGGGGAGCTGTTTTTT.

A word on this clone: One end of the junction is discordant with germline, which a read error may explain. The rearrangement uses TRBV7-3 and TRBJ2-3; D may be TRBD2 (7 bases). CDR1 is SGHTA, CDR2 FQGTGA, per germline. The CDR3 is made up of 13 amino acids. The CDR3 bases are TGTGCCAGCAGCCGGGGGGCGGGTACCCTAAGGGATTTT. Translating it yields CASSRGAGTLRDF.

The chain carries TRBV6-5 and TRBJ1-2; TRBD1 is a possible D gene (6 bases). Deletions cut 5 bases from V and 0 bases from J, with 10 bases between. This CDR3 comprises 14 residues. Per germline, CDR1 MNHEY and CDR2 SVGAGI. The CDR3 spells CASSRGGTNYGYTF. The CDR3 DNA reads TGTGCCAGCAGTAGGGGGGGAACTAACTATGGCTACACCTTC.

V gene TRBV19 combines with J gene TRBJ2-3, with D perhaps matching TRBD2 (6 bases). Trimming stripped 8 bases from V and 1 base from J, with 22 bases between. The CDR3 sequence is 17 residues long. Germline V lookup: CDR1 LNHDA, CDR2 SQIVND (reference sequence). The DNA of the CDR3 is TGTGCCAGTTGCCACTATTGGGGAGGCCGCGGCACAGATACGCAGTATTTT. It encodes CASCHYWGGRGTDTQYF.

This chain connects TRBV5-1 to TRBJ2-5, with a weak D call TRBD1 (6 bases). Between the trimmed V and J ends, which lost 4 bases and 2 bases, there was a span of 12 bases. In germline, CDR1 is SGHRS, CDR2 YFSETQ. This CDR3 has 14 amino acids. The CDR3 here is CASSPGDTQETQYF. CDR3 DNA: TGCGCCAGCAGCCCAGGGGACACACAAGAGACCCAGTACTTC.

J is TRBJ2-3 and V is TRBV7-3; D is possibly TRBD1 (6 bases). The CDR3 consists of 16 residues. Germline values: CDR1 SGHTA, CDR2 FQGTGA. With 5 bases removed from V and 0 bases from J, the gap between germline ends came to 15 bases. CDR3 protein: CASSLNWQGSTDTQYF. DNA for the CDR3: TGTGCCAGCAGCCTAAACTGGCAGGGGAGCACAGATACGCAGTATTTT.

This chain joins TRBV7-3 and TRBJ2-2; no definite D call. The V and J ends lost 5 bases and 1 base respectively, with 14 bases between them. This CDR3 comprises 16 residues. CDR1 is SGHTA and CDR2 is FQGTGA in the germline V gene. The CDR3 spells CASSPEKQRNTGELFF. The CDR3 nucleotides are TGTGCCAGCAGCCCAGAGAAGCAACGGAACACCGGGGAGCTGTTTTTT.

The CDR3 coding sequence is TGTGCCAGCAGTTACGCGGGGGCTCCAGATACGCAGTATTTT. Amino acids: CASSYAGAPDTQYF. The rearrangement links TRBV6-6 to TRBJ2-3; D perhaps matches TRBD2 (7 bases). The germline V and J ends were trimmed by 2 bases and 4 bases, with 10 bases remaining between them. Per the germline V gene, CDR1 is MNHNY and CDR2 is SVGAGI (reference sequence). The CDR3 consists of 14 residues.

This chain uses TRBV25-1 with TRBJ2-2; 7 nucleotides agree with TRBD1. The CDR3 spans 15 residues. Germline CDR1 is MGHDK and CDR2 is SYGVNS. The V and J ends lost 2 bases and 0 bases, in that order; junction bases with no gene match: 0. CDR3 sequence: CASSETGANTGELFF. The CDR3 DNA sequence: TGTGCCAGCAGTGAAACAGGGGCGAACACCGGGGAGCTGTTTTTT.

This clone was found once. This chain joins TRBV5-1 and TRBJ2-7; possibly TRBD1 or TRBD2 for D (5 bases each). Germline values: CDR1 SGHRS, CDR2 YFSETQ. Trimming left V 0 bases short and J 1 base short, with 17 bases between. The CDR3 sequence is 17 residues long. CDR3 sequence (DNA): TGCGCCAGCAGCTTGGGGGGGTCCAACAAGCCTTCCTACGAGCAGTACTTC. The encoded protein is CASSLGGSNKPSYEQYF.

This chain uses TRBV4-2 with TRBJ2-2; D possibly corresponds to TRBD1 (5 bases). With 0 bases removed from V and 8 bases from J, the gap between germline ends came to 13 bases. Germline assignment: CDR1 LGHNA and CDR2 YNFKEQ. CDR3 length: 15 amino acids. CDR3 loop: CASSQDSQGLGELFF. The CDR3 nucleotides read TGTGCCAGCAGCCAAGATTCCCAGGGTTTGGGGGAGCTGTTTTTT.

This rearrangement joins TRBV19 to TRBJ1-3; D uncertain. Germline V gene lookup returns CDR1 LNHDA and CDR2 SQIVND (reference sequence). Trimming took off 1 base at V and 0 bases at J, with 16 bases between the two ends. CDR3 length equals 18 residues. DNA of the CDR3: TGTGCCAGTAGTATAGGGGAGGGATTTGGCGGCTCTGGAAACACCATATATTTT. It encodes CASSIGEGFGGSGNTIYF.

The CDR3 DNA is TGTGCCAGCAGCTTGGTGGCACCCCGGGGCGCCTACGAGCAGTACTTC. It is translated as CASSLVAPRGAYEQYF. The rearrangement links TRBV5-5 to TRBJ2-7, with D possibly being TRBD1 or TRBD2 (5 bases each). There are 16 residues in the CDR3. Trimming stripped 0 bases from V and 2 bases from J, with 15 bases between. Germline CDR1 is SGHKS and CDR2 is YYEKEE (reference sequence).

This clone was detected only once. The CDR3 DNA reads TGTGCCATCAGTGACCCCCGGACTAGCGGCTACAATGAGCAGTTCTTC. This encodes CAISDPRTSGYNEQFF. The chain couples TRBV10-3 to TRBJ2-1, with 10 bases lining up with TRBD2. This CDR3 comprises 16 residues. CDR1 is ENHRY and CDR2 is SYGVKD in the germline V gene. V trimming: 3 bases; J trimming: 3 bases; junction bases outside the gene matches: 5.

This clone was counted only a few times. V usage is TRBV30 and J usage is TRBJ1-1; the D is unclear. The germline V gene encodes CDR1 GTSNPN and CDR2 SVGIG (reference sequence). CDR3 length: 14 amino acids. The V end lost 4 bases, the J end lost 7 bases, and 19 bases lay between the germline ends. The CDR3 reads CAWNRLGRGNEAFF. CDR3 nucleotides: TGTGCCTGGAATCGACTCGGGCGAGGGAATGAAGCTTTCTTT.

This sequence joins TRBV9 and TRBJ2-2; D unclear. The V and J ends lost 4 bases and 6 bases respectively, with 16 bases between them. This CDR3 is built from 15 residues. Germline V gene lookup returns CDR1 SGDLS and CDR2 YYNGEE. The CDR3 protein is CASSPRTLMAGELFF. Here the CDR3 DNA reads TGTGCCAGCAGCCCGCGGACCCTTATGGCCGGGGAGCTGTTTTTT.

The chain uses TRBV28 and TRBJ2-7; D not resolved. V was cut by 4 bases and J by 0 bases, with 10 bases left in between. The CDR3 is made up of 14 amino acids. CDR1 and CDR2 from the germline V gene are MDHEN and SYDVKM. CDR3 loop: CASSSTRFSYEQYF. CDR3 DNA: TGTGCCAGCAGTTCCACCCGGTTCTCCTACGAGCAGTACTTC.

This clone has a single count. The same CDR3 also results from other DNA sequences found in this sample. As DNA, the CDR3 is TGCGCCAGCAGCTTGGGTGGGACAGGGCAAGAGACCCAGTACTTC. As protein: CASSLGGTGQETQYF. The chain links TRBV5-1 to TRBJ2-5, with 9 bases aligning to TRBD1. The CDR3 has 15 amino acids. Per germline, CDR1 SGHRS and CDR2 YFSETQ. J lost 2 bases, V lost 0 bases, and 2 bases had no gene match.

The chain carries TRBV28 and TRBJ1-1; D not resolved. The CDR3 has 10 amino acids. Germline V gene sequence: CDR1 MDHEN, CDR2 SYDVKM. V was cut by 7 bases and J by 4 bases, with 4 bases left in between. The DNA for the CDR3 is TGTGCCAGCATGAGCACTGAAGCTTTCTTT. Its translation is CASMSTEAFF.

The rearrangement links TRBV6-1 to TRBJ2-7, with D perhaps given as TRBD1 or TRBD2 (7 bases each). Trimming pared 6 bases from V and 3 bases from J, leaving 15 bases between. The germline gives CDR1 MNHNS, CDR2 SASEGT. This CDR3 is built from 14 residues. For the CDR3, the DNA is TGTGCCAGCAGAACAGGGGAGGGGATCTACGAGCAGTACTTC. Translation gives CASRTGEGIYEQYF.

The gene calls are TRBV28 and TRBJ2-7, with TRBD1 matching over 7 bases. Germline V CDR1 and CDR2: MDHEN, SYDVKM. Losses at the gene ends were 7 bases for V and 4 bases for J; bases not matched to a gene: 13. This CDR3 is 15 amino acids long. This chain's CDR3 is CASTYPGGRGYEQYF. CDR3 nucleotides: TGTGCCAGCACCTATCCTGGGGGCAGGGGGTACGAGCAGTACTTC.

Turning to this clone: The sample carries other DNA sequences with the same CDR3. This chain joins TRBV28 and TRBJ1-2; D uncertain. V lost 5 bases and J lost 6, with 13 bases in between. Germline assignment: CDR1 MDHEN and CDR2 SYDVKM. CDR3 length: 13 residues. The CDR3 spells CASSLSGGDGYTF. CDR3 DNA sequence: TGTGCCAGCAGTCTTTCGGGTGGCGATGGCTACACCTTC.

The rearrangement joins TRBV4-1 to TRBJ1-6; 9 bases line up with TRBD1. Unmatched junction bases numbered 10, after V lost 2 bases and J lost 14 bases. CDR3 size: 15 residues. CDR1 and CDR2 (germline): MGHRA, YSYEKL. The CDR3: CASSQLWTGASSLHF. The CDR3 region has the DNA TGCGCCAGCAGCCAACTTTGGACAGGGGCCTCGTCCCTCCACTTT.

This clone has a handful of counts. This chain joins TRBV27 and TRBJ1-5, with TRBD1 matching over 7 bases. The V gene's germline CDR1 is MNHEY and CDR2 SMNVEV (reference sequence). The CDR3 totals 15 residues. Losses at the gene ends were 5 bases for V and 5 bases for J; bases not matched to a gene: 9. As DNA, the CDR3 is TGTGCCAGCAGTCCAGCCGGGACAGAGGATCAGCCCCAGCATTTT. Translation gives CASSPAGTEDQPQHF.